Sequencing of this TCR beta chain was carried out in a study of identical twins. Study results and caveats: The conclusions drew on cross-sectional statistical analysis instead of tracking the same donors. The study found excess low generation probability among twin-shared out-of-frame alpha sequences.

There were only healthy Caucasians among the donors. This clonotype was observed many times. Its specificity is unknown. One entry per CDR3 protein, called by TCRdb with MiXCR from the 5' RACE reads. The sample yields about 150,000 distinct CDR3 sequences, roughly 3.2% seen once. CDR3 size: 15 residues. Germline trimming cut 2 bases from V and 5 bases from J; bases unmatched to any gene: 3. Looked up from germline, CDR1 is SGHAT and CDR2 is FQNNGV. The TCR originated in a man aged 18 to 30 in good health. The chain combines TRBV11-2 with TRBJ2-1; 10 bases are shared with TRBD1. What was sequenced was memory T cells sorted from blood. The CDR3 bases are TGTGCCAGCAGCTTAATTGGACAGGGGGACAATGAGCAGTTCTTC. Residues: CASSLIGQGDNEQFF.